This T cell receptor (beta chain) was recovered during a study of blood T cell repertoires in COVID-19. Study overall: The origin of the acute and convalescent COVID-19 samples was the United States, Italy and Spain.

Recruits, aged about 18 to 100 years, lived in 20 to 30 US areas. Assignment of participants to cohorts was predicated upon participant-reported clinical history. The CDR3 sequence is 11 residues long. Germline CDR1 and CDR2: MDHEN and SYDVKM. V was shortened by 7 bases and J by 2 bases, with 6 bases between the two germline ends. The protocol was immunoSEQ multiplex PCR, while the TCRdb copy is restricted to in-frame clones and leaves out a portion. The table lists about 280,000 clones, 90% of them singletons. The chain carries TRBV28 and TRBJ2-7; tentative D call: TRBD1 (6 bases). This TCR was sampled from a woman under 30 with acute COVID-19. Source material: PBMCs or T cells enriched from blood (not recorded which). CDR3 sequence: CASTGAYEQYF. CDR3 coding DNA: TGTGCCAGCACAGGGGCCTACGAGCAGTACTTC. Variable domain in full (rest from reference TRBV28 and TRBJ2-7): DVKVTQSSRYLVKRTGEKVFLECVQDMDHENMFWYRQDPGLGLRLIYFSYDVKMKEKGDIPEGYSVSREKKERFSLILESASTNQTSMYLCASTGAYEQYFGPGTRLTVT.